The subject of this entry is one T cell receptor beta chain. This sample stems from a study of blood T cell repertoires in COVID-19. On the study more broadly: Spain, Italy and the United States supplied samples that represented acute and convalescent COVID-19. PBMCs, B-cell-depleted T cells, or T cells provided the cDNA or gDNA that made up the material.

With 4 bases removed from V and 3 bases from J, the gap between germline ends came to 15 bases. The CDR3 runs to 15 residues. CDR1 is SGHVS and CDR2 is FNYEAQ in the germline V gene. In the authors' methods: Reference gene primer amplification gave nucleated cell count estimates. Clones were read by immunoSEQ multiplex PCR, and TCRdb kept only the in-frame ones, dropping some. That table is the source of V, J and clone size, and D and trimming were worked out from the DNA. The top ten hold approximately 10% of the sample, which has about 160,000 clones, about 87% seen once. Followed over time, Seattle patients had been enrolled while infection was active.

The chain uses TRBV7-6 and TRBJ1-1; D gene ambiguous. The sequenced sample was peripheral blood. The sequence derives from a woman aged 65 to 85 with COVID-19, enrolled during active disease. The chain's CDR3 is CASSSGTHGDTEAFF. The DNA for the CDR3 is TGTGCCAGCAGCTCGGGAACCCACGGGGACACTGAAGCTTTCTTT.